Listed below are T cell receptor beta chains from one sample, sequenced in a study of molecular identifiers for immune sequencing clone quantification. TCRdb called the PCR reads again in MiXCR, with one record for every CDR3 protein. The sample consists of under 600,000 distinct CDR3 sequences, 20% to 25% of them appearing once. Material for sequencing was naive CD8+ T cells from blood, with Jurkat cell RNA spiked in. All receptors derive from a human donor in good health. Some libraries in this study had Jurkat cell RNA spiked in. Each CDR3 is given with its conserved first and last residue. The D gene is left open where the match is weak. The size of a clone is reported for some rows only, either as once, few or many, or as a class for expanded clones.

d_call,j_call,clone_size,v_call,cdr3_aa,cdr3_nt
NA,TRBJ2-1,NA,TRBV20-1,CSASDSRYNEQFF,TGCAGTGCTAGTGACAGCCGCTACAATGAGCAGTTCTTC
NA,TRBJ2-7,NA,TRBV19,CASSFNLAGSERYF,TGTGCCAGTAGTTTCAATCTAGCCGGGAGCGAGCGGTACTTC
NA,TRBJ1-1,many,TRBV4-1,CASSQVGGRMTEAFF,TGCGCCAGCAGCCAAGTGGGGGGGCGCATGACTGAAGCTTTCTTT
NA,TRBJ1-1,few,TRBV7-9,CASSLAVGSDTEAFF,TGTGCCAGCAGCTTAGCAGTGGGGAGTGACACTGAAGCTTTCTTT
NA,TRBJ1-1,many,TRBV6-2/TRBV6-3,CASSYSTYRPNTEAFF,TGTGCCAGCAGTTACTCGACCTACAGACCGAACACTGAAGCTTTCTTT
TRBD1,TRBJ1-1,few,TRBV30,CAGGQIEAFF,TGTGCCGGGGGACAGATTGAAGCTTTCTTT
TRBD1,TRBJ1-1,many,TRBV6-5,CASFLTGGTEAFF,TGTGCCAGCTTCCTGACAGGGGGCACTGAAGCTTTCTTT
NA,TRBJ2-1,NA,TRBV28,CATSPLREYMLDEQFF,TGTGCCACCAGTCCCCTCCGGGAGTATATGTTGGATGAGCAGTTCTTC
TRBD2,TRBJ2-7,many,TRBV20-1,CSARDMGGNSEQYF,TGCAGTGCTAGAGATATGGGGGGGAATAGCGAGCAGTACTTC
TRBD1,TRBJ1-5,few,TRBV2,CASQEGQGHQPQHF,TGTGCCAGCCAAGAAGGACAGGGGCATCAGCCCCAGCATTTT
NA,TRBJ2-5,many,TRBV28,CASSLFGGETQYF,TGTGCCAGCAGCTTGTTCGGGGGAGAGACCCAGTACTTC
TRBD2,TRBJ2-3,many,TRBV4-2,CASSQGVAGLADTQYF,TGTGCCAGCAGCCAAGGGGTAGCGGGATTGGCAGATACGCAGTATTTT
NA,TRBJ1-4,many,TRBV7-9,CASSPPEGGNRFF,TGTGCCAGCAGCCCCCCCGAGGGCGGCAACCGTTTTTTT
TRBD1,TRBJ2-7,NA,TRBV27,CASSSDRGVFHEQYF,TGTGCCAGCAGTTCCGACAGGGGGGTGTTCCACGAGCAGTACTTC
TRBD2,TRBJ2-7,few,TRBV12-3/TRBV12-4,CASSFSGRPYEQYF,TGTGCCAGCTCGTTTAGCGGGAGACCCTACGAGCAGTACTTC
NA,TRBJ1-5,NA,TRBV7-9,CASSSGVGRVNQPQHF,TGTGCCAGCAGCTCAGGGGTGGGCAGGGTAAATCAGCCCCAACATTTT